These T cell receptor beta chains were read from a single sample in a study of cytomegalovirus exposure and HLA in healthy donors. Profiled with immunoSEQ multiplex PCR; TCRdb holds only in-frame clones, not every one. The sample shows about 99,000 clones, around three quarters of them seen only once. Sequencing was carried out using PBMCs. The receptors derive from a male donor in good health and CMV-seropositive. Both conserved end residues are part of each CDR3. Each record gives: CDR3 DNA, CDR3 protein, J gene, D gene, V gene, clone size. A D gene is named only where the DNA matches it firmly. Clone size is given for some rows only: seen once, a few or many times, or a class if the clone is expanded.

TGTGCCAGCAGGCACCGCGGACAGGATAATTCACCCCTCCACTTT CASRHRGQDNSPLHF TRBJ1-6 TRBD1 TRBV6-5 -
TGTGCCAGCAGTCCAGGGACAGGGTCATACGAGCAGTACTTC CASSPGTGSYEQYF TRBJ2-7 TRBD1 TRBV7-9 -
TGCGCCAGCAGCCCTGACAGGTGGGACACCATATATTTT CASSPDRWDTIYF TRBJ1-3 - TRBV5-1 -
TGTGCCAGCAGTTACCGACAGGGGAACACTGAAGCTTTCTTT CASSYRQGNTEAFF TRBJ1-1 TRBD1 TRBV6-5 few
TGCAGCGTTGAAATGGGGGACAGGGGGGGCGAGCAGTACTTC CSVEMGDRGGEQYF TRBJ2-7 TRBD1 TRBV29-1 -
TGTGCCAGCAGTTCCGGCACCGGGACAGGGTCTCGGGAGACCCAGTACTTC CASSSGTGTGSRETQYF TRBJ2-5 TRBD1 TRBV28 -
TGTGCCAGCTCACTCTCCGACAGGGGAGCTGAAGCTTTCTTT CASSLSDRGAEAFF TRBJ1-1 TRBD1 TRBV18 -
TGTGCCACCAGCGTCGGGACAGGGAGACCTGGGGCCAACGTCCTGACTTTC CATSVGTGRPGANVLTF TRBJ2-6 TRBD1 TRBV15 -
TGTGCCAGCAGCCTGGGTAGAGGGACAGGGTCGAACACTGAAGCTTTCTTT CASSLGRGTGSNTEAFF TRBJ1-1 TRBD1 TRBV4-2 -
TGTGCCAGCAGTTACAAAGCGGGGGGCTACGAGCAGTACTTC CASSYKAGGYEQYF TRBJ2-7 TRBD2 TRBV6-5 -
TGTGCCAGCAGCTTAGAGGCAGGTTCACCCCTCCACTTT CASSLEAGSPLHF TRBJ1-6 - TRBV7-9 -
TGTGCCAGCAGTGAAAGGACACCCTACGAGCAGTACTTC CASSERTPYEQYF TRBJ2-7 - TRBV6-1 once
TGTGCCTGGACCAGGGAAAGATTGGGCTACACCTTC CAWTRERLGYTF TRBJ1-2 - TRBV30 -
TGCGCCAGCAGCGTCACCGCCGGGACAGGGGTCTACGAGCAGTACTTC CASSVTAGTGVYEQYF TRBJ2-7 TRBD1 TRBV5-1 -
TGTGCCAGCAGCTTCGAGGGCTTAAGGGGGATGACGGAGAAGACTGAAGCTTTCTTT CASSFEGLRGMTEKTEAFF TRBJ1-1 - TRBV7-9 once
TGCGCCAGCAGCCAAGATTATCGGGGGAACTATGGCTACACCTTC CASSQDYRGNYGYTF TRBJ1-2 - TRBV4-1 -
TGTGCCAGTAGTATACTCAGGGACTATGGCTACACCTTC CASSILRDYGYTF TRBJ1-2 - TRBV19 -
TGTGCCAGCTCACGATCAGGGGGCCAAGAGACCCAGTACTTC CASSRSGGQETQYF TRBJ2-5 TRBD1 TRBV18 -
TGTGCCAGCTCAGCCCGGGGGGATAATCAGCCCCAGCATTTT CASSARGDNQPQHF TRBJ1-5 - TRBV18 -
TGTGCCAGCCTTAGTGGTTATGAAGCTTTCTTT CASLSGYEAFF TRBJ1-1 - TRBV27 -
TGTGCCAGCAGTGTTGCACTTCTTCCGAACACTGAAGCTTTCTTT CASSVALLPNTEAFF TRBJ1-1 - TRBV6-1 -
TGTGCCAGCAGTCAAGGGGGACAGAGCTCCTATAATTCACCCCTCCACTTT CASSQGGQSSYNSPLHF TRBJ1-6 TRBD1 TRBV5-4 -
TGTGCCAGCAGCTTAGCATCCTCAGTACTACGCACCGGGGAGCTGTTTTTT CASSLASSVLRTGELFF TRBJ2-2 - TRBV13 -
TGTGCCAGCAGCTTAACGGGACAGACTGACTACACCTTC CASSLTGQTDYTF TRBJ1-2 TRBD1 TRBV5-4 -
TGTGCCAGCAGCTTAGGTACAACAGGGAGAGGCTACACCTTC CASSLGTTGRGYTF TRBJ1-2 - TRBV7-2 -
TGTGCCATCAGTGAGTCCCCAGACACAGATACGCAGTATTTT CAISESPDTDTQYF TRBJ2-3 - TRBV10-3 -
TGTGCCAGCTCACCAAGGGGCGGTAACACAGATACGCAGTATTTT CASSPRGGNTDTQYF TRBJ2-3 - TRBV18 -
TGTGCCTGGAGTGTAGGGGCGGTGGAGACCCAGTACTTC CAWSVGAVETQYF TRBJ2-5 - TRBV30 -
TGTGCCACCAGCCCAAGGGGCCTGAACACTGAAGCTTTCTTT CATSPRGLNTEAFF TRBJ1-1 - TRBV15 -
TGCAGCGTCGTGGACAGGATACCTTCGAACACTGAAGCTTTCTTT CSVVDRIPSNTEAFF TRBJ1-1 TRBD1 TRBV29-1 -
TGTGCCAGCAGTTACGGGCTAGCGACGCAGTATTTT CASSYGLATQYF TRBJ2-3 - TRBV6-5 -
TGTGCCAGCAGTTTCCGGGGCCAAGAGACCCAGTACTTC CASSFRGQETQYF TRBJ2-5 - TRBV27 -
TGTGCCAGCAGCGGGCCCAACAATTCACCCCTCCACTTT CASSGPNNSPLHF TRBJ1-6 - TRBV9 -
TGTGCCAGCAGCGCATCGACAGGGGATCAGCCCCAGCATTTT CASSASTGDQPQHF TRBJ1-5 TRBD1 TRBV7-9 -
TGTGCCAGCAGTTACGCCGGTCGGGGGGCCGGGTACGAGCAGTACTTC CASSYAGRGAGYEQYF TRBJ2-7 - TRBV6-5 -
TGCGCCAGCAGCTCGGACAATGAGCAGTTCTTC CASSSDNEQFF TRBJ2-1 - TRBV23-1 -
TGTGCCAGCAGTTACTCTCTCCTTGATACGCAGTATTTT CASSYSLLDTQYF TRBJ2-3 - TRBV6-5 -
TGTGCCAGCAGCTTGTCTAGCGGGGGGAATGAGCAGTTCTTC CASSLSSGGNEQFF TRBJ2-1 TRBD2 TRBV7-9 -
TGTGCCAGCAGTTTTAGGGGTATTGGCAATCAGCCCCAGCATTTT CASSFRGIGNQPQHF TRBJ1-5 - TRBV7-2 -
TGTGCCAGCAGCTGGTCGGCGCAGGGCCAGGGGGAGCAGTTCTTC CASSWSAQGQGEQFF TRBJ2-1 - TRBV7-2 -
TGTGCCAGTAGTCCCCCCGAACGGTCATTCGATACGCAGTATTTT CASSPPERSFDTQYF TRBJ2-3 - TRBV19 -
TGTGCCAGCAGCCAAGGGCCGGGGGGGTTGGATACGCAGTATTTT CASSQGPGGLDTQYF TRBJ2-3 TRBD2 TRBV4-2 -
TGTGCCAGCCTTAAGGAAGGCGGGGCGAGCAATCAGCCCCAGCATTTT CASLKEGGASNQPQHF TRBJ1-5 - TRBV2 -
TGTGCCAGCAGCTCCTGGACAGGGGGTAATTCTGGAAACACCATATATTTT CASSSWTGGNSGNTIYF TRBJ1-3 TRBD1 TRBV7-9 -
TGTGCCAGCAGCTTAGAGCAAGTCTATGGCTACACCTTC CASSLEQVYGYTF TRBJ1-2 - TRBV7-9 -